The rows below give T cell receptor beta chains drawn from one sample of a study of early T cells in non-severe SARS-CoV-2 infection. MiXCR, run by TCRdb on the 5' RACE reads, gives a single entry per CDR3 protein. The repertoire holds fewer than 120,000 distinct CDR3 sequences, over 10% seen once, with less than 4.5% in the top ten. The sequencing used whole blood, collected at baseline. The receptors originated from an adult who was a healthcare worker with PCR-confirmed SARS-CoV-2 infection or an uninfected control (not recorded which). The CDR3 runs from the conserved cysteine through the conserved F or W.

j_call: TRBJ2-2; cdr3_length: 16; v_call: TRBV12-3/TRBV12-4; cdr3_aa: CASSPVGQTNTGELFF
j_call: TRBJ2-1; cdr3_length: 15; v_call: TRBV3-1; cdr3_aa: CASSQVGIALGEQFF
j_call: TRBJ1-5; cdr3_length: 15; v_call: TRBV12-3/TRBV12-4; cdr3_aa: CASSLRAQGQQPQHF
j_call: TRBJ2-7; cdr3_length: 15; v_call: TRBV3-1; cdr3_aa: CASSQGTGFVAEQYF
j_call: TRBJ2-5; cdr3_length: 12; v_call: TRBV20-1; cdr3_aa: CSAPTTEETQYF
j_call: TRBJ2-1; cdr3_length: 19; v_call: TRBV7-9; cdr3_aa: CASSLAGLAGAGSYNEQFF
j_call: TRBJ1-6; cdr3_length: 14; v_call: TRBV7-9; cdr3_aa: CASSGQGYNSPLHF
j_call: TRBJ1-2; cdr3_length: 14; v_call: TRBV7-9; cdr3_aa: CASSLDPGLAGYTF
j_call: TRBJ2-7; cdr3_length: 14; v_call: TRBV7-2; cdr3_aa: CASHQGGASDEQYF
j_call: TRBJ2-3; cdr3_length: 13; v_call: TRBV10-1; cdr3_aa: CASSPTRTDTQYF
j_call: TRBJ2-1; cdr3_length: 12; v_call: TRBV28; cdr3_aa: CASSSSGHEQFF
j_call: TRBJ1-2; cdr3_length: 13; v_call: TRBV5-1; cdr3_aa: CASSQTDDYGYTF
j_call: TRBJ1-5; cdr3_length: 18; v_call: TRBV11-2; cdr3_aa: CASSFRIPRALRDQPQHF
j_call: TRBJ2-1; cdr3_length: 16; v_call: TRBV14; cdr3_aa: CASRELPAASYNEQFF
j_call: TRBJ1-1; cdr3_length: 12; v_call: TRBV30; cdr3_aa: CAWKRVHTEAFF
j_call: TRBJ2-5; cdr3_length: 11; v_call: TRBV24-1; cdr3_aa: CATTGPKTQYF
j_call: TRBJ2-2; cdr3_length: 13; v_call: TRBV20-1; cdr3_aa: CSAREGLAGELFF
j_call: TRBJ2-3; cdr3_length: 13; v_call: TRBV16; cdr3_aa: CASSQSGPITQYF
j_call: TRBJ2-2; cdr3_length: 17; v_call: TRBV18; cdr3_aa: CASSRISGTPNTGELFF